One and the same sample provided the 23 T cell receptor beta chains below, sequenced in a study of blood T cell repertoires in COVID-19. The protocol was immunoSEQ multiplex PCR, while the TCRdb copy is restricted to in-frame clones and leaves out a portion. This sample has about 190,000 clones, with 70% to 85% found just once. Sequencing was performed on peripheral blood. The receptors come from a woman in her forties or fifties with acute or convalescent COVID-19.

This clone was recorded once. The V and J genes are TRBV19 and TRBJ2-3; 10 bases line up with TRBD1. V shed 7 bases and J 3 bases; nucleotides not matched to a gene: 4. This CDR3 region has 14 residues. Germline CDR1 and CDR2: LNHDA and SQIVND (reference sequence). The CDR3 nucleotides are TGTGCCAGTACCCTGGACAGGGGGACAGATACGCAGTATTTT. It specifies CASTLDRGTDTQYF.

The chain is built from TRBV6-5 and TRBJ2-7; D unresolved. The germline V and J ends were trimmed by 2 bases and 0 bases, with 8 bases remaining between them. Germline loops: CDR1 MNHEY, CDR2 SVGAGI. The CDR3 covers 14 residues. CDR3 amino acids: CASSYRGDSYEQYF. For the CDR3, the DNA is TGTGCCAGCAGTTACAGAGGCGACTCCTACGAGCAGTACTTC.

The V and J genes are TRBV7-9 and TRBJ1-1, with TRBD1 identical over 8 bases. Germline CDR1 SEHNR, CDR2 FQNEAQ (reference sequence). This CDR3 comprises 15 residues. V shed 5 bases, J shed 0 bases, and the junction held 5 bases outside the gene matches. This chain's CDR3 is CASSPQTGVNTEAFF. For the CDR3, the DNA is TGTGCCAGCAGCCCGCAGACAGGGGTGAACACTGAAGCTTTCTTT.

The J gene is TRBJ2-3, the V gene TRBV18; 8 bases agree with TRBD2. The CDR3 is 15 amino acids. Trimming took 2 bases from V and 3 from J; bases not matched to a gene: 4. CDR1 is KGHSH and CDR2 is LQKENI in the germline V gene. CDR3 DNA sequence: TGTGCCAGCTCACCAGCCCTAGCGGGTACAGATACGCAGTATTTT. It is translated as CASSPALAGTDTQYF.

The genes are TRBV5-4 and TRBJ2-7; unclear D gene. Per germline, CDR1 SGHNT and CDR2 YYREEE (reference sequence). The CDR3 spans 11 residues. The ends were cut back, 5 bases at V and 3 bases at J, with 6 bases in the middle. CDR3 loop: CASSSLYEQYF. CDR3 sequence (DNA): TGTGCCAGCAGTAGTCTCTACGAGCAGTACTTC.

The chain links TRBV6-6 to TRBJ2-7; possible D gene TRBD2, 6 bases. V lost 6 bases and J 2 bases, leaving 17 bases between the germline ends. CDR3 length: 15 amino acids. Germline CDR1 reads MNHNY; CDR2 reads SVGAGI (reference sequence). The DNA for the CDR3 is TGTGCCAGCAGCAGCCCCGCGGGGTTCGCCTACGAGCAGTACTTC. This gives the protein CASSSPAGFAYEQYF.

This clone occurred a few times. This CDR3 reads CASSFSTGAPTGELFF. As DNA, the CDR3 is TGCGCCAGCAGCTTCTCGACAGGGGCTCCTACCGGGGAGCTGTTTTTT. The rearrangement uses TRBV5-1 and TRBJ2-2; 8 bases are a match to TRBD1. The CDR3 is made up of 16 amino acids. J lost 5 bases, V lost 2 bases, and 8 bases had no gene match. The germline CDR1 and CDR2 sequences are SGHRS and YFSETQ.

This sequence joins TRBV20-1 and TRBJ1-2; D gene unclear. The germline V and J ends were trimmed by 3 bases and 0 bases, with 11 bases remaining between them. CDR3 size: 14 residues. Germline-derived CDR1 and CDR2 are DFQATT and SNEGSKA (reference sequence). Here the CDR3 reads CSASPAQTNYGYTF. CDR3 nucleotide sequence: TGCAGTGCTAGTCCCGCACAGACTAACTATGGCTACACCTTC.

V usage is TRBV19 and J usage is TRBJ1-1, with D maybe TRBD1 (6 bases). The CDR3 spans 14 residues. Trimming shortened V by 4 bases and J by 4 bases, and 13 bases separated the two germline ends. Germline CDR1 LNHDA, CDR2 SQIVND (reference sequence). CDR3: CASSSWDMGTEAFF. CDR3 DNA sequence: TGTGCCAGTAGTAGCTGGGACATGGGCACTGAAGCTTTCTTT.

V gene TRBV7-2 combines with J gene TRBJ1-4, with TRBD1 identical over 7 bases. The CDR3 runs to 14 residues. The junction had 10 bases not matched to a gene; V was cut back by 5 bases and J by 10 bases. Germline CDR1 SGHTA, CDR2 FQGNSA. The chain's CDR3 is CASSGGTEGGKLFF. CDR3 nucleotide sequence: TGTGCCAGCAGCGGCGGGACAGAGGGTGGAAAACTGTTTTTT.

The rearrangement joins TRBV30 to TRBJ2-2, with D tentatively TRBD2 (5 bases). V dropped 2 bases and J dropped 4 bases, with 17 bases sitting between them. CDR3 length equals 16 residues. Germline CDR1 GTSNPN, CDR2 SVGIG (reference sequence). CDR3 amino acids: CAWSLFASQLTGELFF. The CDR3 DNA sequence: TGTGCCTGGAGTCTTTTTGCTAGCCAGCTCACCGGGGAGCTGTTTTTT. Based on the CDR3 plus reference TRBV30 and TRBJ2-2, the full variable domain is SQTIHQWPATLVQPVGSPLSLECTVEGTSNPNLYWYRQAAGRGLQLLFYSVGIGQISSEVPQNLSASRPQDRQFILSSKKLLLSDSGFYLCAWSLFASQLTGELFFGEGSRLTVL.

In its sample, this clone was seen a few times. This chain uses TRBV9 with TRBJ1-3, with D perhaps TRBD1 (6 bases). Per the germline V gene, CDR1 is SGDLS and CDR2 is YYNGEE. This CDR3 has 15 amino acids. The V gene lost 4 bases and the J gene lost 2 bases, with 13 bases spanning the gap. The CDR3 coding sequence is TGTGCCAGCAGCCTCCTGGGACACGCTGGAAACACCATATATTTT. Its translation is CASSLLGHAGNTIYF.

This clone came up once. The chain combines TRBV11-2 with TRBJ1-5; 8 bases fit TRBD1. V lost 5 bases and J lost 6; bases outside the gene matches: 6. The CDR3 covers 14 residues. Germline V lookup: CDR1 SGHAT, CDR2 FQNNGV. As DNA, the CDR3 is TGTGCCAGCAGCAGGACAGGGCCGGCTCAGCCCCAGCATTTT. It translates to CASSRTGPAQPQHF.

The chain is built from TRBV7-2 and TRBJ1-2, with D unresolved. With 5 bases removed from V and 2 bases from J, the gap between germline ends came to 12 bases. Germline CDR1 reads SGHTA; CDR2 reads FQGNSA. The CDR3 has 14 residues. The CDR3 here is CASSPGGGNYGYTF. Written as DNA, the CDR3 is TGTGCCAGCAGCCCAGGAGGAGGGAACTATGGCTACACCTTC.

The V gene is TRBV7-8, the J gene TRBJ2-1; 10 nucleotides agree with TRBD1. The CDR3 has 15 residues. Losses at the gene ends were 5 bases for V and 7 bases for J; bases not matched to a gene: 8. CDR1 and CDR2 from the germline V gene are SGHVS and FQNEAQ. DNA for the CDR3: TGTGCCAGCAGCCCGCAGACAGGGGGCTGGAATGAGCAGTTCTTC. Its protein product is CASSPQTGGWNEQFF.

This chain uses TRBV10-2 with TRBJ2-7; 9 nucleotides match TRBD1. V lost 3 bases, J lost 5 bases, and 5 bases stayed unmatched. The CDR3 extends over 14 amino acids. Germline V gene lookup returns CDR1 WSHSY and CDR2 SAAADI. The CDR3 DNA sequence: TGCGCCAGCAGTGATTACAGGACAGGGGACGAGCAGTACTTC. Translating gives CASSDYRTGDEQYF.

The chain employs TRBV2 and TRBJ2-1, with TRBD2 identical over 9 bases. V was clipped by 4 bases and J by 6 bases; unmatched bases: 10. Germline V gives CDR1 SNHLY, CDR2 FYNNEI. The CDR3 spans 16 residues. The CDR3 loop is CASSAASGIPLNEQFF. The CDR3 DNA sequence: TGTGCCAGCAGTGCTGCTAGCGGGATACCCCTCAATGAGCAGTTCTTC.

The gene calls are TRBV30 and TRBJ2-5; possible D gene TRBD2, 6 bases. The CDR3 contains 15 residues. Germline V gives CDR1 GTSNPN, CDR2 SVGIG (reference sequence). Deletions cut 0 bases from V and 1 base from J, with 12 bases between. The CDR3 protein is CAWSVIGGAQETQYF. CDR3 sequence (DNA): TGTGCCTGGAGTGTAATAGGAGGGGCCCAAGAGACCCAGTACTTC.

The rearrangement uses TRBV10-2 and TRBJ2-3, with TRBD2 identical over 14 bases. The CDR3 has 16 residues. V lost 6 bases, J lost 2 bases, and 4 bases stayed unmatched. Per the germline V gene, CDR1 is WSHSY and CDR2 is SAAADI. CDR3 sequence: CASRVGLAGVTDTQYF. In DNA form, the CDR3 reads TGCGCCAGCAGGGTGGGACTAGCGGGGGTCACAGATACGCAGTATTTT.

For the CDR3, the DNA is TGTGCCAGCAGCTTAGGAGGGGATTTCCCCGGGGAGCTGTTTTTT. Translation: CASSLGGDFPGELFF. The chain carries TRBV5-5 and TRBJ2-2; a possible D gene is TRBD2 (6 bases). The CDR3 covers 15 residues. Germline V CDR1 and CDR2: SGHKS, YYEKEE (reference sequence). Trimming shortened V by 2 bases and J by 6 bases, and 14 bases separated the two germline ends.

On this clone itself: Other nucleotide sequences in the sample specify the same CDR3. J is TRBJ2-7 and V is TRBV11-2, with 12 positions matching TRBD2. CDR1 is SGHAT, CDR2 FQNNGV, per germline. The length of the CDR3 is 15 residues. V dropped 1 base and J dropped 4; count of bases not matched to a gene: 2. CDR3 in amino acids: CASSLGLAGAYEQYF. CDR3 nucleotide sequence: TGTGCCAGCAGCTTAGGACTAGCGGGAGCTTACGAGCAGTACTTC.

The chain couples TRBV7-2 to TRBJ2-7, with D perhaps TRBD1 (6 bases). The V end was cut by 6 bases, the J end by 0 bases, with 12 bases between. Germline-derived CDR1 and CDR2 are SGHTA and FQGNSA. This CDR3 has 14 residues. The CDR3 protein is CASSGTQSSYEQYF. In nucleotides, the CDR3 is TGTGCCAGCAGTGGGACACAATCCTCCTACGAGCAGTACTTC. The variable domain in full, with the rest retrieved from reference TRBV7-2 and TRBJ2-7, is GAGVSQSPSNKVTEKGKDVELRCDPISGHTALYWYRQSLGQGLEFLIYFQGNSAPDKSGLPSDRFSAERTGGSVSTLTIQRTQQEDSAVYLCASSGTQSSYEQYFGPGTRLTVT.

The chain carries TRBV5-1 and TRBJ2-1; TRBD1 matches 9 bases. The CDR3 is 21 residues long. The V gene's germline CDR1 is SGHRS and CDR2 YFSETQ. With V trimmed by 3 bases and J by 2 bases, 21 bases remained unmatched. The CDR3 sequence: CASSSQETGTGRIFPYNEQFF. CDR3 coding DNA: TGCGCCAGCAGCTCTCAGGAAACCGGGACAGGGCGGATCTTTCCCTACAATGAGCAGTTCTTC.